The source of this TCR beta chain is a study of blood T cell repertoires in COVID-19. Turning to the study itself: COVID-19 samples from acute and convalescent phases originated in the United States, Italy and Spain. From T cells, B-cell-depleted T cells, or PBMCs came the material, which was cDNA or gDNA.

Authors' methods: Reference gene primer amplification gave nucleated cell count estimates. Profiling relied on immunoSEQ multiplex PCR, and the TCRdb table lists in-frame clones only, not all of them. For V, J and clone size, that table is used; D and trimming come from the DNA. The sample lists roughly 250,000 clones, approximately 80% occurring once. The CDR3 spans 14 residues. Germline CDR1 and CDR2: PRHDT and FYEKMQ (reference sequence). Trimming pared 0 bases from V and 4 bases from J, leaving 9 bases between. The sequenced material came from peripheral blood. The chain combines TRBV13 with TRBJ1-1; D uncertain. This TCR came from a woman between 40 and 50 years old with active or convalescent COVID-19. CDR3 residues: CASSLGQPSTEAFF. The CDR3 nucleotides are TGTGCCAGCAGCTTAGGACAGCCGAGCACTGAAGCTTTCTTT.